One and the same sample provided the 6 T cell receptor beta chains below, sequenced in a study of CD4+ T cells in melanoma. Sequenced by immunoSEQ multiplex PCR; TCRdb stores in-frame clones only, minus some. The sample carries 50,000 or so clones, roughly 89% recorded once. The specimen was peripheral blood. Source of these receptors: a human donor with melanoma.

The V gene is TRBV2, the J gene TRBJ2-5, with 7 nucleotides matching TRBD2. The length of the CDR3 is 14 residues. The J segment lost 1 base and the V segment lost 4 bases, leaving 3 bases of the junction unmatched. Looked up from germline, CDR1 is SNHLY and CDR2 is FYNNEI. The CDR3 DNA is TGTGCCAGCAGTGGCCAGCGGGGCCAAGAGACCCAGTACTTC. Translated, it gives CASSGQRGQETQYF.

The CDR3 here is CASSLGSFQPEAFF. The CDR3 DNA reads as TGTGCCAGCAGCTTAGGATCATTCCAGCCGGAAGCTTTCTTT. The J gene is TRBJ1-1, the V gene TRBV7-6; no definite D call. The V end lost 1 base, the J end lost 8 bases, and 14 bases lay between the germline ends. Germline values: CDR1 SGHVS, CDR2 FNYEAQ. The CDR3 runs to 14 residues. Complete variable domain (other parts from reference TRBV7-6 and TRBJ1-1): GAGVSQSPRYKVTKRGQDVALRCDPISGHVSLYWYRQALGQGPEFLTYFNYEAQQDKSGLPNDRFSAERPEGSISTLTIQRTEQRDSAMYRCASSLGSFQPEAFFGQGTRLTVV.

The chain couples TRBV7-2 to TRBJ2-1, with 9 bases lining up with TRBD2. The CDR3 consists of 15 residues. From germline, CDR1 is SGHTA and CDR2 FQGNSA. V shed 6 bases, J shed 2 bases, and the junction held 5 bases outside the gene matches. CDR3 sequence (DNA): TGTGCCAGCAGGGAGACTAGCGGAACCTACAATGAGCAGTTCTTC. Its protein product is CASRETSGTYNEQFF.

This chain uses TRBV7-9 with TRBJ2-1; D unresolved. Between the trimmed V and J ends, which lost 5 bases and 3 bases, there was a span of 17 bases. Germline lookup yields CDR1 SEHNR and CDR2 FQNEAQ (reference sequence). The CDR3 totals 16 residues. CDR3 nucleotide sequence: TGTGCCAGCAGCACCGGAGCTGGCTATAGCTACAATGAGCAGTTCTTC. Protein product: CASSTGAGYSYNEQFF.

The CDR3 protein is CASSLLAGGTNYGYTF. In DNA, the CDR3 is TGCGCCAGCAGCCTCTTGGCTGGCGGGACAAACTATGGCTACACCTTC. The rearrangement links TRBV5-1 to TRBJ1-2, with D perhaps matching TRBD1 (6 bases). This CDR3 has 16 amino acids. The germline V gene has CDR1 SGHRS and CDR2 YFSETQ. V was trimmed by 4 bases and J by 2 bases, leaving 18 bases between them. The full variable domain, with the rest looked up from reference TRBV5-1 and TRBJ1-2, is KAGVTQTPRYLIKTRGQQVTLSCSPISGHRSVSWYQQTPGQGLQFLFEYFSETQRNKGNFPGRFSGRQFSNSRSEMNVSTLELGDSALYLCASSLLAGGTNYGYTFGSGTRLTVV.

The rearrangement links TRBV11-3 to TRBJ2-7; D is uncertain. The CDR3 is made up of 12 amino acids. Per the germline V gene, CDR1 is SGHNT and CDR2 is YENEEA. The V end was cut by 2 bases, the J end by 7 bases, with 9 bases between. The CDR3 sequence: CASSLRSGEQYF. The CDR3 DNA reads TGTGCCAGCAGCTTAAGGTCTGGGGAGCAGTACTTC.